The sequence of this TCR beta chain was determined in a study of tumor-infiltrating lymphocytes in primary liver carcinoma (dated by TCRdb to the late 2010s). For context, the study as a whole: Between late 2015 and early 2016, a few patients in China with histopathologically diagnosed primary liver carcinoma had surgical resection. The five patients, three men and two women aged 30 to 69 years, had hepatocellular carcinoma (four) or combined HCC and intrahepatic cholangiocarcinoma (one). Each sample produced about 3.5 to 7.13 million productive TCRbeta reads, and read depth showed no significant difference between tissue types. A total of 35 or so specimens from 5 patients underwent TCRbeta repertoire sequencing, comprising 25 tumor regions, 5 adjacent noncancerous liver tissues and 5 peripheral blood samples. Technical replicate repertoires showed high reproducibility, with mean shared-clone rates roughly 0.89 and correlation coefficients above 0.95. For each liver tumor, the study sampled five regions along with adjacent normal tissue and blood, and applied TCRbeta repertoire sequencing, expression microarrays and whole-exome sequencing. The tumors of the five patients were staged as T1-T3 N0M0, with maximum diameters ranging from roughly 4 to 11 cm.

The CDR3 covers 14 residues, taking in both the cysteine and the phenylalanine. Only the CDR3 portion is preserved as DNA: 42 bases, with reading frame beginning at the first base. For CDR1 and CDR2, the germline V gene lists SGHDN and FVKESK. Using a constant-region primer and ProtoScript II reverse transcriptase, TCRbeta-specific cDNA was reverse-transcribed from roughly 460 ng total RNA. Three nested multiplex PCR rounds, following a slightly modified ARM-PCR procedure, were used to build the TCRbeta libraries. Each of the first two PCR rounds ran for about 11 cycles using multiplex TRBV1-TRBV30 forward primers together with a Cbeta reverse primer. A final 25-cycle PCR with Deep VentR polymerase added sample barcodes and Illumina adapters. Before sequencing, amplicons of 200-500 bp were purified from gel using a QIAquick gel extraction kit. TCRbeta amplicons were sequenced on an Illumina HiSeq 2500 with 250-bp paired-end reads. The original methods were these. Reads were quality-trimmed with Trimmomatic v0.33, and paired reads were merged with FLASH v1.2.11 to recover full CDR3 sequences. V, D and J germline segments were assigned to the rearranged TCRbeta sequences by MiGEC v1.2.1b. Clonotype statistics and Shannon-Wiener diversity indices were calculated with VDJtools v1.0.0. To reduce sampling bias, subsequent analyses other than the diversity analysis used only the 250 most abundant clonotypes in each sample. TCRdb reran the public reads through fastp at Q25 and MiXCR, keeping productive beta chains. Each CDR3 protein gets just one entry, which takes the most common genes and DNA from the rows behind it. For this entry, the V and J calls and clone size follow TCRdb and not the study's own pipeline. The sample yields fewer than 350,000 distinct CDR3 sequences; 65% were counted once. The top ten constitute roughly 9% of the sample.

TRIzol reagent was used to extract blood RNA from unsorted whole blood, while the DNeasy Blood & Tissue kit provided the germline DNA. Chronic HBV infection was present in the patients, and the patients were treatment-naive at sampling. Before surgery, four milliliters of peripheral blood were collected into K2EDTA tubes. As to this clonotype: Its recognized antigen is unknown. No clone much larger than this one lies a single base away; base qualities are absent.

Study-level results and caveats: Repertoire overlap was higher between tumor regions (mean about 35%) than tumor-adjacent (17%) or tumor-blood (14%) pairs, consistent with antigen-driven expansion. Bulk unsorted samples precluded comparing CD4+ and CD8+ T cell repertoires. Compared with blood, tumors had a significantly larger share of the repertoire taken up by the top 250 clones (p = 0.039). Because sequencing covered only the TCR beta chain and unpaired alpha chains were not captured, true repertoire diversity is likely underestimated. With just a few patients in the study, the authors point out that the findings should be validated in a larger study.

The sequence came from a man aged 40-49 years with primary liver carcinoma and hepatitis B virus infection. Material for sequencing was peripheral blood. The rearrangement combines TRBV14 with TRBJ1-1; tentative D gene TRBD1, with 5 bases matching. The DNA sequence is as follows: TGTTCAAGCAGCCAACCGACAGACCGAACCGAAGCTTTCTTT. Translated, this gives CSSSQPTDRTEAFF.